This T cell receptor (beta chain) was sequenced during a study of OX40 agonist ivuxolimab in advanced cancers. About the study: Intravenous ivuxolimab at 0.01 to 10 mg/kg was given to patients every 2 weeks. Study-level findings and limits: Clones of CD4+ and CD8+ blood T cells grew by week 6 at doses of 0.1 to 3.0 mg/kg. Researchers did not determine the expanded peripheral T cells' antigen specificity.

The germline V gene has CDR1 GTSNPN and CDR2 SVGIG (reference sequence). The germline V and J ends were trimmed by 2 bases and 5 bases, with 15 bases remaining between them. This CDR3 has 14 amino acids. With regard to this clone: Its target is not known.

Here immunoSEQ multiplex PCR was the method, and the copy in TCRdb shows in-frame clones only, minus some. The sample records 81,000 or so clones, roughly 89% being singletons. Source: CD4+ or CD8+ T cells sorted from blood, taken in a trial of the OX40 agonist ivuxolimab. The TCR sequence derives from an adult with an advanced solid tumor such as melanoma, head and neck, liver or kidney cancer. The chain joins TRBV30 to TRBJ1-2; D ambiguous. The CDR3, as DNA: TGTGCCTGGAGTCGAGTCCCGAGGAGTTATGGCTACACCTTC. Translation: CAWSRVPRSYGYTF.